The 25 T cell receptor beta chains reported below all come from one sample, sequenced in a study of T cell changes during pregnancy in multiple sclerosis (dated by TCRdb to the late 2010s). Library preparation employed the immunoSEQ multiplex PCR assay. TCRdb provides this immuneACCESS table in a form limited to in-frame rearrangements. Some clones are lacking; in checked studies, under half of them reflect an unresolved V gene, and why the rest are absent is not known. The sample records about 59,000 clones, around 93% of which are singletons. 0.36% of the sample is taken by the ten largest. Here the sequenced sample was CD4+ T cells from peripheral blood mononuclear cells, taken before pregnancy. These receptors were taken from a female donor with multiple sclerosis, enrolled in a pregnancy study.

This clone came up once. The rearrangement uses TRBV2 and TRBJ2-1; D is ambiguous. The CDR3 has 14 residues. Germline assignment: CDR1 SNHLY and CDR2 FYNNEI. V was trimmed by 5 bases and J by 0 bases, leaving 8 bases between them. CDR3: CASSPDSSYNEQFF. CDR3 in DNA: TGTGCCAGCAGTCCTGATAGCTCCTACAATGAGCAGTTCTTC.

This rearrangement joins TRBV9 to TRBJ1-1, with D hard to call. Trimming took off 2 bases at V and 0 bases at J, with 5 bases between the two ends. The CDR3 length is 13 residues. Germline V lookup: CDR1 SGDLS, CDR2 YYNGEE. The CDR3 DNA reads TGTGCCAGCAGCGTCGAGTTGAACACTGAAGCTTTCTTT. Its protein product is CASSVELNTEAFF.

The J gene is TRBJ2-7, the V gene TRBV7-2, with 7 bases aligning to TRBD2. CDR1 and CDR2 (germline): SGHTA, FQGNSA. The CDR3 covers 16 residues. The V gene end was trimmed by 1 base and the J gene end by 2 bases; junction bases not matched to a gene: 8. This CDR3 is CASSLEWGGDPYEQYF. The CDR3 DNA is TGTGCCAGCAGCTTAGAGTGGGGGGGAGACCCCTACGAGCAGTACTTC.

J is TRBJ1-1 and V is TRBV9; possibly TRBD1 for D (6 bases). The CDR3 totals 15 residues. CDR1 is SGDLS and CDR2 is YYNGEE in the germline V gene. Between the trimmed V and J ends, which lost 4 bases and 5 bases, there was a span of 18 bases. The DNA of the CDR3 is TGTGCCAGCAGCAAGGGAGGGGGAATCGCAACTGAAGCTTTCTTT. It is translated as CASSKGGGIATEAFF.

This clone was picked up one time. The gene calls are TRBV7-9 and TRBJ2-7; TRBD1 aligns across 8 bases. Germline CDR1 is SEHNR and CDR2 is FQNEAQ (reference sequence). J was trimmed by 3 bases and V by 5 bases; bases with no gene match: 3. The CDR3 extends over 13 amino acids. CDR3 in amino acids: CASSRGQGYEQYF. DNA of the CDR3: TGTGCCAGCAGCCGCGGACAGGGCTACGAGCAGTACTTC. Full variable domain (missing parts from reference TRBV7-9 and TRBJ2-7): DTGVSQNPRHKITKRGQNVTFRCDPISEHNRLYWYRQTLGQGPEFLTYFQNEAQLEKSRLLSDRFSAERPKGSFSTLEIQRTEQGDSAMYLCASSRGQGYEQYFGPGTRLTVT.

The rearrangement uses TRBV29-1 and TRBJ1-2; TRBD1 agrees at 7 bases. V lost 6 bases and J lost 4; bases outside the gene matches: 5. Per the germline V gene, CDR1 is SQVTM and CDR2 is ANQGSEA. The CDR3 length is 12 residues. In DNA form, the CDR3 reads TGCAGCGTGGAACAGGGGAGCTATGGCTACACCTTC. Translated: CSVEQGSYGYTF. Looking up the rest from reference TRBV29-1 and TRBJ1-2 gives the full variable domain: SAVISQKPSRDICQRGTSLTIQCQVDSQVTMMFWYRQQPGQSLTLIATANQGSEATYESGFVIDKFPISRPNLTFSTLTVSNMSPEDSSIYLCSVEQGSYGYTFGSGTRLTVV.

The chain has TRBV5-4 and TRBJ1-4; the D is unclear. CDR1 is SGHNT, CDR2 YYREEE, per germline (reference sequence). The CDR3 runs 17 residues. The germline V and J ends were trimmed by 1 base and 8 bases, with 21 bases remaining between them. DNA for the CDR3: TGTGCCAGCAGCTTGTTTGGAGGCGGGGTTTCTCAGGAAAAACTGTTTTTT. Translating gives CASSLFGGGVSQEKLFF.

The chain combines TRBV19 with TRBJ1-2; tentatively, D is TRBD1 (6 bases). Trimming stripped 3 bases from V and 4 bases from J, with 15 bases between. This CDR3 has 15 residues. Germline V gene lookup returns CDR1 LNHDA and CDR2 SQIVND (reference sequence). The CDR3: CASSISSTGLYGYTF. Written as DNA, the CDR3 is TGTGCCAGTAGTATCAGCTCGACAGGCCTCTATGGCTACACCTTC.

This chain uses TRBV6-1 with TRBJ1-2; D possibly corresponds to TRBD1 (5 bases). The CDR3 sequence is 14 residues long. Germline-derived CDR1 and CDR2 are MNHNS and SASEGT. The germline V and J ends were trimmed by 6 bases and 4 bases, with 15 bases remaining between them. Here the CDR3 reads CASSLRGDPYGYTF. The CDR3 bases are TGTGCCAGCAGCTTACGGGGGGATCCCTATGGCTACACCTTC.

As DNA, the CDR3 is TGTGCCAGCAGCTTGACAGGGGGGTCAGGTGAAGCTTTCTTT. Protein product: CASSLTGGSGEAFF. This chain links TRBV7-3 with TRBJ1-1; 9 bases match TRBD1. Trimming removed 3 bases from V and 7 bases from J; junction bases left unmatched: 6. Germline V gene data show CDR1 as SGHTA and CDR2 as FQGTGA. The CDR3 has 14 residues.

The rearrangement joins TRBV11-2 to TRBJ2-1, with TRBD2 identical over 10 bases. The CDR3 spans 16 residues. Germline V gene data show CDR1 as SGHAT and CDR2 as FQNNGV. Unmatched junction bases numbered 9, after V lost 6 bases and J lost 4 bases. The CDR3 protein is CASRHHTSGVYNEQFF. CDR3 coding DNA: TGTGCCAGCAGACACCATACTAGCGGGGTATACAATGAGCAGTTCTTC.

The J gene is TRBJ1-2, the V gene TRBV6-5; a weak D match, TRBD1 (5 bases). The ends were cut back, 5 bases at V and 13 bases at J, with 17 bases in the middle. The CDR3 totals 12 residues. Per the germline V gene, CDR1 is MNHEY and CDR2 is SVGAGI. The CDR3 DNA reads TGTGCCAGCAGTCTGCAGCCAGGGCTTTTCACCTTC. Its protein is CASSLQPGLFTF.

This chain connects TRBV13 to TRBJ1-3; D gene ambiguous. CDR3 length equals 15 residues. Per germline, CDR1 PRHDT and CDR2 FYEKMQ (reference sequence). Trimming stripped 3 bases from V and 1 base from J, with 10 bases between. CDR3 in DNA: TGTGCCAGCAGCTTGGAGGGCAGGTCTGGAAACACCATATATTTT. This gives the protein CASSLEGRSGNTIYF.

The chain uses TRBV15 and TRBJ2-3; a weak D match, TRBD2 (5 bases). Germline-derived CDR1 and CDR2 are LNHNV and YYDKDF (reference sequence). Trimming stripped 0 bases from V and 0 bases from J, with 10 bases between. The CDR3 consists of 16 residues. CDR3 sequence reads: CATSRERSGSTDTQYF. As DNA, the CDR3 is TGTGCCACCAGCAGAGAAAGAAGCGGTAGCACAGATACGCAGTATTTT. The full variable domain, in which reference TRBV15 and TRBJ2-3 provide the parts outside the CDR3, is DAMVIQNPRYQVTQFGKPVTLSCSQTLNHNVMYWYQQKSSQAPKLLFHYYDKDFNNEADTPDNFQSRRPNTSFCFLDIRSPGLGDTAMYLCATSRERSGSTDTQYFGPGTRLTVL.

This chain connects TRBV29-1 to TRBJ2-2, with D perhaps TRBD2 (5 bases). The V end was cut by 7 bases, the J end by 8 bases, with 14 bases between. Germline-derived CDR1 and CDR2 are SQVTM and ANQGSEA. The CDR3 has 12 amino acids. CDR3 DNA: TGCAGCGGGAGGAGGAATACTGGGGAGCTGTTTTTT. As protein: CSGRRNTGELFF.

The V and J genes are TRBV21-1 and TRBJ1-1. TRBV21-1 is flagged as a pseudogene. The CDR3 totals 16 residues. Here the CDR3 reads CASSKGPEFMNTEAFF. As DNA, the CDR3 is TGTGCCAGCAGCAAAGGACCGGAGTTCATGAACACTGAAGCTTTCTTT.

This chain uses TRBV28 with TRBJ1-1; D remains unclear. Per germline, CDR1 MDHEN and CDR2 SYDVKM. This CDR3 region has 13 residues. The V and J ends lost 3 bases and 11 bases respectively, with 16 bases between them. The CDR3 DNA is TGTGCCAGCAGTTTTAAAAACACTCGGAGGGCTTTCTTT. It encodes CASSFKNTRRAFF.

This chain links TRBV6-1 with TRBJ1-6; maybe TRBD1 (5 bases). The CDR3 is made up of 17 amino acids. The V and J ends lost 4 bases and 1 base respectively, with 14 bases between them. Germline V CDR1 and CDR2: MNHNS, SASEGT. The CDR3 region is CASSGPRDRSYNSPLHF. For the CDR3, the DNA is TGTGCCAGCAGTGGCCCCAGGGATAGGTCCTATAATTCACCCCTCCACTTT.

The gene calls are TRBV28 and TRBJ1-2; 7 nucleotides line up with TRBD1. Germline V lookup: CDR1 MDHEN, CDR2 SYDVKM. The length of the CDR3 is 15 residues. After removal of 5 bases from V and 0 bases from J, the junction contained 6 bases not matched to a gene. The CDR3 loop is CASSAQGTANYGYTF. The CDR3 bases are TGTGCCAGCAGTGCCCAGGGGACAGCTAACTATGGCTACACCTTC.

This chain connects TRBV7-8 to TRBJ2-2; 10 nucleotides match TRBD1. CDR3 length equals 16 residues. Trimming cost V 5 bases and J 0 bases; bases outside gene matches: 3. Germline CDR1 and CDR2: SGHVS and FQNEAQ. The DNA for the CDR3 is TGTGCCAGCAGCCCCGGGACAGGGGCGAACACCGGGGAGCTGTTTTTT. Translated: CASSPGTGANTGELFF.

The J gene is TRBJ2-1, the V gene TRBV11-2; 9 bases are a match to TRBD2. Trimming took 4 bases from V and 4 from J; bases not matched to a gene: 5. This CDR3 comprises 15 residues. Germline values: CDR1 SGHAT, CDR2 FQNNGV. In nucleotides, the CDR3 is TGTGCCAGCAGCTCCTTAGCGGGAGTGTACAATGAGCAGTTCTTC. Amino acid sequence: CASSSLAGVYNEQFF.

In its sample, this clone was seen once. This chain joins TRBV18 and TRBJ1-4; D gene uncertain. The CDR3 length is 15 residues. Germline-derived CDR1 and CDR2 are KGHSH and LQKENI. V lost 2 bases and J lost 8, with 15 bases in between. The CDR3 loop reads CASSPVQPAAEKLFF. In DNA form, the CDR3 reads TGTGCCAGCTCACCAGTGCAGCCTGCGGCGGAAAAACTGTTTTTT.

This clone was found a few times. This sequence joins TRBV11-3 and TRBJ1-1; TRBD1 aligns across 7 bases. Germline CDR1 SGHNT, CDR2 YENEEA. Trimming removed 5 bases from V and 1 base from J; junction bases left unmatched: 1. The CDR3 sequence is 13 residues long. CDR3 in amino acids: CASSRQGNTEAFF. The CDR3 DNA sequence: TGTGCCAGCAGCCGACAGGGGAACACTGAAGCTTTCTTT.

The rearrangement uses TRBV7-2 and TRBJ1-4; 8 positions agree with TRBD1. Trimming took 5 bases from V and 7 from J; bases not matched to a gene: 12. Germline lookup yields CDR1 SGHTA and CDR2 FQGNSA. This CDR3 is 16 amino acids long. The chain's CDR3 is CASSKASTGEGEKLFF. In nucleotides, the CDR3 is TGTGCCAGCAGCAAAGCCTCGACAGGGGAGGGTGAAAAACTGTTTTTT.

The CDR3 protein is CASSFLPSSGVETQYF. In DNA form, the CDR3 reads TGTGCCAGCAGTTTTTTGCCCAGTAGCGGGGTAGAGACCCAGTACTTC. The chain links TRBV27 to TRBJ2-5, with 8 bases lining up with TRBD2. The CDR3 totals 16 residues. Trimming took 3 bases from V and 4 from J; bases not matched to a gene: 10. Germline CDR1 MNHEY, CDR2 SMNVEV (reference sequence).